Shown below are 32 T cell receptor beta chains from a single sample sequenced in a study of T cell repertoires in cytomegalovirus infection. One entry per CDR3 protein, called by TCRdb with MiXCR from the reads. In the table there are some 700,000 distinct CDR3 sequences, roughly 30% of which are singletons. For these receptors, no antigen is known. The material was cultured PBMCs, obtained from culture after CMV antigen stimulation. The receptor source for this set is a human donor in good health (CMV status not recorded). Some clones in this sample may be carry-over from other donors' samples.

The chain couples TRBV7-6 to TRBJ1-6; D may be TRBD1 (5 bases). CDR3 length: 18 residues. CDR1 and CDR2 (germline): SGHVS, FNYEAQ. The V end lost 0 bases, the J end lost 5 bases, and 17 bases lay between the germline ends. The DNA of the CDR3 is TGTGCCAGCAGCTTAGCGCTTTCTCAAGGGGCTGATAATTCACCCCTCCACTTT. Amino acids: CASSLALSQGADNSPLHF. Full variable domain (remainder filled in from reference TRBV7-6 and TRBJ1-6): GAGVSQSPRYKVTKRGQDVALRCDPISGHVSLYWYRQALGQGPEFLTYFNYEAQQDKSGLPNDRFSAERPEGSISTLTIQRTEQRDSAMYRCASSLALSQGADNSPLHFGNGTRLTVT.

This clonotype was observed a few times. The chain has TRBV7-9 and TRBJ1-5, with 7 bases identical to TRBD1. With 6 bases clipped from V and 3 bases from J, the junction kept 8 bases outside the gene matches. The CDR3 sequence is 15 residues long. The germline CDR1 and CDR2 sequences are SEHNR and FQNEAQ (reference sequence). The DNA for the CDR3 is TGTGCCAGCAGTCCTCCCGGGACAGACAATCAGCCCCAGCATTTT. Translated: CASSPPGTDNQPQHF.

V is TRBV12-3 or TRBV12-4 and J is TRBJ1-1; D is undetermined. Trimming removed 4 bases at V and 0 bases at J, with 12 bases between. The CDR3 spans 15 residues. This CDR3 reads CASSSGRGMNTEAFF. The DNA for the CDR3 is TGTGCCAGCAGTTCGGGCCGGGGAATGAACACTGAAGCTTTCTTT.

The chain recombines TRBV5-1 with TRBJ2-7, with 14 bases aligning to TRBD2. Germline-derived CDR1 and CDR2 are SGHRS and YFSETQ. J gave up 5 bases and V 4 bases, and 11 bases lay outside the gene matches. The CDR3 has 17 amino acids. The CDR3 nucleotides are TGCGCCAGCAGCAGGGGACTAGCGGGAGTTCTCTTCCACGAGCAGTACTTC. Translated, it gives CASSRGLAGVLFHEQYF.

This clonotype was found many times. The rearrangement links TRBV7-8 to TRBJ2-1, with 10 bases lining up with TRBD1. V was clipped by 3 bases and J by 7 bases; unmatched bases: 9. CDR1 and CDR2 (germline): SGHVS, FQNEAQ. The CDR3 totals 16 residues. CDR3 coding DNA: TGTGCCAGCAGCTTGAGACGGGACAGGGGACGGAATGAGCAGTTCTTC. Protein: CASSLRRDRGRNEQFF.

This clonotype came up once. The V call is TRBV15, the J call TRBJ2-1; 11 bases align to TRBD1. This CDR3 contains 15 residues. Losses at the gene ends were 3 bases for V and 9 bases for J; bases not matched to a gene: 7. Germline V gene data show CDR1 as LNHNV and CDR2 as YYDKDF (reference sequence). CDR3 amino acids: CATSSPGQGVFEQFF. Here the CDR3 DNA reads TGTGCCACCAGCAGCCCGGGACAGGGGGTTTTTGAGCAGTTCTTC. Full variable domain (missing parts from reference TRBV15 and TRBJ2-1): DAMVIQNPRYQVTQFGKPVTLSCSQTLNHNVMYWYQQKSSQAPKLLFHYYDKDFNNEADTPDNFQSRRPNTSFCFLDIRSPGLGDTAMYLCATSSPGQGVFEQFFGPGTRLTVL.

This clonotype was recorded at least ten times. The V and J genes are TRBV5-4 and TRBJ1-6; TRBD1 matches at 7 bases. This CDR3 spans 17 amino acids. V trimming: 0 bases; J trimming: 7 bases; junction bases outside the gene matches: 10. Germline CDR1 reads SGHNT; CDR2 reads YYREEE (reference sequence). CDR3 coding DNA: TGTGCCAGCAGCTTGGGGCCGAGGGGGCTTAAGAATTCACCCCTCCACTTT. This codes for CASSLGPRGLKNSPLHF.

The chain is built from TRBV20-1 and TRBJ1-2, with D perhaps TRBD1 (5 bases). Germline V gene lookup returns CDR1 DFQATT and CDR2 SNEGSKA (reference sequence). This CDR3 has 16 residues. The V and J ends lost 1 base and 2 bases respectively, with 17 bases between them. CDR3 region: CSARGGRALGNYGYTF. In nucleotides, the CDR3 is TGCAGTGCTAGAGGGGGCAGGGCTTTAGGAAACTATGGCTACACCTTC.

Here the CDR3 DNA reads TGTGCCAGCCTCCAATCGACCACTAGCGGGGCTAGAGGGGAGCTGTTTTTT. This translates into CASLQSTTSGARGELFF. The rearrangement uses TRBV6-1 and TRBJ2-2, with 10 bases lining up with TRBD2. The CDR3 extends over 17 amino acids. The V gene's germline CDR1 is MNHNS and CDR2 SASEGT. J gave up 8 bases and V 8 bases, and 17 bases lay outside the gene matches.

This clonotype appeared a few times. The rearrangement links TRBV19 to TRBJ1-2; D possibly corresponds to TRBD1 (5 bases). Trimming shortened V by 6 bases and J by 0 bases, and 14 bases separated the two germline ends. CDR3 size: 15 residues. Germline CDR1 is LNHDA and CDR2 is SQIVND (reference sequence). CDR3 DNA: TGTGCCAGTAGCCCCCGACAGAGAGCTAACTATGGCTACACCTTC. Residues: CASSPRQRANYGYTF. The whole variable domain, remainder taken from reference TRBV19 and TRBJ1-2, is DGGITQSPKYLFRKEGQNVTLSCEQNLNHDAMYWYRQDPGQGLRLIYYSQIVNDFQKGDIAEGYSVSREKKESFPLTVTSAQKNPTAFYLCASSPRQRANYGYTFGSGTRLTVV.

The gene calls are TRBV6-2 or TRBV6-3 and TRBJ1-1; D gene ambiguous. CDR1 and CDR2 from the germline V gene are MNHEY and SVGEGT. Trimming took off 6 bases at V and 7 bases at J, with 12 bases between the two ends. This CDR3 has 12 residues. The CDR3 protein is CASSQTRIEAFF. In DNA form, the CDR3 reads TGTGCCAGCAGCCAAACCCGAATTGAAGCTTTCTTT.

V is TRBV20-1 and J is TRBJ2-4; 8 bases align to TRBD2. This CDR3 region has 15 residues. Trimming took 3 bases from V and 2 from J; bases not matched to a gene: 6. CDR1 and CDR2 from the germline V gene are DFQATT and SNEGSKA (reference sequence). CDR3 in DNA: TGCAGTGCTAGGATGGGTAGCGGGACCAAAAACATTCAGTACTTC. Protein sequence: CSARMGSGTKNIQYF.

The chain joins TRBV27 to TRBJ1-5; TRBD1 might be the D (5 bases). V was cut by 8 bases and J by 0 bases, with 14 bases left in between. The CDR3 sequence is 15 residues long. From germline, CDR1 is MNHEY and CDR2 SMNVEV (reference sequence). Written as DNA, the CDR3 is TGTGCCAGCGCCGACGGGGGGTATAGCAATCAGCCCCAGCATTTT. It codes for CASADGGYSNQPQHF.

The chain is built from TRBV12-3 or TRBV12-4 and TRBJ2-3; 13 bases are shared with TRBD2. The junction had 8 bases not matched to a gene; V was cut back by 4 bases and J by 4 bases. The CDR3 covers 17 residues. The CDR3 spells CASSSGLAGTPPDTQYF. CDR3 sequence (DNA): TGTGCCAGCAGTTCGGGACTAGCGGGAACTCCACCAGATACGCAGTATTTT.

The chain joins TRBV12-3 or TRBV12-4 to TRBJ1-1, with TRBD1 matching over 8 bases. The trim removed 6 bases at V and 0 bases at J, leaving 6 bases unmatched. The CDR3 loop spans 15 amino acids. The CDR3 region is CASRRQGILNTEAFF. For the CDR3, the DNA is TGTGCCAGCAGGAGACAGGGGATCTTGAACACTGAAGCTTTCTTT.

The V call is TRBV18, the J call TRBJ2-2, with D unresolved. V lost 1 base and J lost 0, with 15 bases in between. The CDR3 spans 18 residues. CDR1 and CDR2 from the germline V gene are KGHSH and LQKENI. This CDR3 reads CASSPRDSRTANTGELFF. As DNA, the CDR3 is TGTGCCAGCTCACCACGGGATTCGAGGACCGCGAACACCGGGGAGCTGTTTTTT.

The chain couples TRBV5-1 to TRBJ2-3; no firm D call. The CDR3 runs to 14 residues. The germline gives CDR1 SGHRS, CDR2 YFSETQ. V lost 0 bases and J lost 6, with 11 bases in between. The CDR3 protein is CASSLGAPQDTQYF. CDR3 coding DNA: TGCGCCAGCAGCTTGGGAGCCCCCCAGGATACGCAGTATTTT.

The V call is TRBV20-1, the J call TRBJ1-1; TRBD1 might be the D (5 bases). Per the germline V gene, CDR1 is DFQATT and CDR2 is SNEGSKA (reference sequence). The CDR3 runs 11 residues. Trimming stripped 5 bases from V and 5 bases from J, with 9 bases between. The CDR3, as DNA: TGCAGTGCTGGGGGATGGACTGAAGCTTTCTTT. Protein: CSAGGWTEAFF.

This clonotype was seen only a few times. The V gene is TRBV7-9, the J gene TRBJ2-5, with 9 bases matching TRBD2. Germline CDR1 is SEHNR and CDR2 is FQNEAQ (reference sequence). The V segment lost 5 bases and the J segment 3 bases; nucleotides outside the gene matches: 13. The CDR3 extends over 17 amino acids. The CDR3: CASSQRERGAREETQYF. The CDR3 DNA sequence: TGTGCCAGCAGCCAAAGAGAGCGGGGGGCAAGAGAAGAGACCCAGTACTTC.

This clonotype was counted ten times or more. The rearrangement links TRBV7-2 to TRBJ1-5; weak D call: TRBD1 (6 bases). The CDR3 has 14 amino acids. Trimming removed 4 bases from V and 5 bases from J, with 12 bases in between. Germline loops: CDR1 SGHTA, CDR2 FQGNSA. CDR3: CASSSRGRDQPQHF. The CDR3, as DNA: TGTGCCAGCAGCTCCAGGGGCCGTGATCAGCCCCAGCATTTT.

This clonotype was counted a single time. The V call is TRBV20-1, the J call TRBJ2-3; D ambiguous. Germline CDR1 is DFQATT and CDR2 is SNEGSKA (reference sequence). Trimming took off 2 bases at V and 1 base at J, with 10 bases between the two ends. The CDR3 extends over 14 amino acids. The CDR3 DNA is TGCAGTGCTAGATTGCCGCGAGGCACAGATACGCAGTATTTT. Its protein is CSARLPRGTDTQYF.

This rearrangement joins TRBV12-3 or TRBV12-4 to TRBJ2-6; D unclear. With 5 bases removed from V and 2 bases from J, the gap between germline ends came to 10 bases. The CDR3 sequence is 15 residues long. The chain's CDR3 is CASSVGWAGANVLTF. The CDR3 bases are TGTGCCAGCAGTGTTGGGTGGGCTGGGGCCAACGTCCTGACTTTC.

This clonotype was seen at least ten times. J is TRBJ1-1 and V is TRBV7-2; 8 positions match TRBD1. The CDR3 runs 13 residues. Unmatched junction bases numbered 8, after V lost 11 bases and J lost 3 bases. Germline loops: CDR1 SGHTA, CDR2 FQGNSA. CDR3 loop: CAAGGDSYTEAFF. CDR3 bases: TGTGCCGCAGGGGGCGACAGTTACACTGAAGCTTTCTTT.

The V gene is TRBV2, the J gene TRBJ2-3; possibly TRBD2 for D (5 bases). This CDR3 has 12 residues. The germline CDR1 and CDR2 sequences are SNHLY and FYNNEI. Trimming cost V 7 bases and J 3 bases, with 8 bases left between them. In DNA, the CDR3 is TGTGCCAGCAAGAGGGTTACAGATACGCAGTATTTT. Translation gives CASKRVTDTQYF.

The chain employs TRBV2 and TRBJ2-7, with TRBD1 identical over 10 bases. The V segment lost 7 bases and the J segment 7 bases; nucleotides outside the gene matches: 4. The CDR3 has 12 amino acids. Germline loops: CDR1 SNHLY, CDR2 FYNNEI. CDR3 sequence reads: CASKDRGGEQYF. The DNA of the CDR3 is TGTGCCAGCAAGGACAGGGGGGGTGAGCAGTACTTC.

In this sample, this clonotype turned up a few times. The CDR3 spells CASSSGGLSVREKLFF. DNA for the CDR3: TGTGCCAGCAGCTCAGGAGGTCTCAGCGTAAGGGAAAAACTGTTTTTT. The gene calls are TRBV7-2 and TRBJ1-4; D not certain. Germline lookup yields CDR1 SGHTA and CDR2 FQGNSA. This CDR3 has 16 residues. V was shortened by 4 bases and J by 8 bases, with 20 bases between the two germline ends.

CDR3: CASSLYSDSNQPQHF. Written as DNA, the CDR3 is TGTGCCAGCAGCTTATACTCCGACAGCAATCAGCCCCAGCATTTT. The genes are TRBV11-2 and TRBJ1-5; no clear D gene. Trimming cost V 2 bases and J 1 base, with 9 bases left between them. The V gene's germline CDR1 is SGHAT and CDR2 FQNNGV. The length of the CDR3 is 15 residues. The full variable domain, completed using reference TRBV11-2 and TRBJ1-5, is EAGVAQSPRYKIIEKRQSVAFWCNPISGHATLYWYQQILGQGPKLLIQFQNNGVVDDSQLPKDRFSAERLKGVDSTLKIQPAKLEDSAVYLCASSLYSDSNQPQHFGDGTRLSIL.

This clonotype was detected only once. J is TRBJ2-3 and V is TRBV29-1; 12 bases align to TRBD2. Trimming cost V 6 bases and J 0 bases; bases outside gene matches: 4. The germline CDR1 and CDR2 sequences are SQVTM and ANQGSEA. The CDR3 is 15 residues long. In nucleotides, the CDR3 is TGCAGCGTGGACGGACTAGCGGGAAGCACAGATACGCAGTATTTT. Its translation is CSVDGLAGSTDTQYF.

This clonotype came up a few times. This chain joins TRBV6-2 or TRBV6-3 and TRBJ2-1; D call uncertain. Germline CDR1 MNHEY, CDR2 SVGEGT. V was shortened by 0 bases and J by 0 bases, with 12 bases between the two germline ends. This CDR3 is 17 amino acids long. In DNA form, the CDR3 reads TGTGCCAGCAGTTACTCGAAGACCCAAAGCTCCTACAATGAGCAGTTCTTC. This translates into CASSYSKTQSSYNEQFF.

The V call is TRBV7-6, the J call TRBJ1-4; 7 nucleotides align to TRBD1. The CDR3 loop spans 15 amino acids. Per the germline V gene, CDR1 is SGHVS and CDR2 is FNYEAQ. V lost 0 bases to trimming and J lost 5 bases; unmatched junction nucleotides: 3. This chain's CDR3 is CASSLAAGGNEKLFF. DNA of the CDR3: TGTGCCAGCAGCTTAGCGGCAGGGGGAAATGAAAAACTGTTTTTT. The full variable domain, its missing parts supplied by reference TRBV7-6 and TRBJ1-4, is GAGVSQSPRYKVTKRGQDVALRCDPISGHVSLYWYRQALGQGPEFLTYFNYEAQQDKSGLPNDRFSAERPEGSISTLTIQRTEQRDSAMYRCASSLAAGGNEKLFFGSGTQLSVL.

This clonotype came up a few times. The J gene is TRBJ1-2, the V gene TRBV7-6, with 9 bases fitting TRBD1. Germline loops: CDR1 SGHVS, CDR2 FNYEAQ. V shed 5 bases and J 4 bases; nucleotides not matched to a gene: 8. This CDR3 has 15 amino acids. The chain's CDR3 is CASSGGQGYRYGYTF. The CDR3 nucleotides read TGTGCCAGCAGCGGGGGACAGGGCTATCGCTATGGCTACACCTTC.

The genes are TRBV7-6 and TRBJ2-5; D may be TRBD2 (6 bases). The CDR3 contains 16 residues. Germline loops: CDR1 SGHVS, CDR2 FNYEAQ. Trimming removed 0 bases at V and 5 bases at J, with 16 bases between. The chain's CDR3 is CASSLALRGIVETQYF. Written as DNA, the CDR3 is TGTGCCAGCAGCTTAGCGCTACGCGGGATTGTGGAGACCCAGTACTTC.